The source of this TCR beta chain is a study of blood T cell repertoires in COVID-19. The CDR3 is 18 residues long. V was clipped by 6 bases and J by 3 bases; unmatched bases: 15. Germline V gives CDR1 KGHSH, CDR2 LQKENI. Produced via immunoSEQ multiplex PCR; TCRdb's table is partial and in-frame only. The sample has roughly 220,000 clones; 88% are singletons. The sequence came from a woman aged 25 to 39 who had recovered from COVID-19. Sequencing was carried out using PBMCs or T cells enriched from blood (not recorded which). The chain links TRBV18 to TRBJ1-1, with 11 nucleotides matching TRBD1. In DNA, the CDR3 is TGTGCCAGCTCGCTCAAGTTTGGACAGGGGGCGAAGTACACTGAAGCTTTCTTT. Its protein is CASSLKFGQGAKYTEAFF.